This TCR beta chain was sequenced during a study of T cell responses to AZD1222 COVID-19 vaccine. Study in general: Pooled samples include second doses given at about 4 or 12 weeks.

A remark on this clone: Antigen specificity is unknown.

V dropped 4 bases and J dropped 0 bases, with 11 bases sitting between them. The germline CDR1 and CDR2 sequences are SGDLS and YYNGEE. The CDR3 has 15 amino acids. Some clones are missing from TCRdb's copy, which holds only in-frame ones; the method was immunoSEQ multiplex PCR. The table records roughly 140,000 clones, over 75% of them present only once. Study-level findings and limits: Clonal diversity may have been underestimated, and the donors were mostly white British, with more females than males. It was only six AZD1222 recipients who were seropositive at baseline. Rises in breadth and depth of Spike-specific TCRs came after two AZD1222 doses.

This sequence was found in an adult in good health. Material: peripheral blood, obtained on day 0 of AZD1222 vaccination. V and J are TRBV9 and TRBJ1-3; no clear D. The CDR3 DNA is TGTGCCAGCAGCCCTCGACTGATCTCTGGAAACACCATATATTTT. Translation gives CASSPRLISGNTIYF.